The rows below give T cell receptor beta chains drawn from one sample of a study of siplizumab effects on memory and regulatory T cells. Only in-frame clones appear in the TCRdb table, and some are missing; sequencing was by immunoSEQ multiplex PCR. Among around 77,000 clones listed, around 90% were seen once. What was sequenced was CD8+ T cells sorted from blood. The receptors here all came from a human donor in good health. CDR3s include the opening cysteine and the closing phenylalanine or tryptophan. The order of the fields is clone size, J gene, V gene, D gene, CDR3 DNA, CDR3 protein. A D gene is named only where the DNA matches it firmly. Not every row has a clone size; where given, it reads once, few, many or a size class.

clone_size: -; j_call: TRBJ2-2; v_call: TRBV6-5; d_call: TRBD1; cdr3_nt: TGTGCCAGCAGTCTACAGGGGATAGCCGGGGAGCTGTTTTTT; cdr3_aa: CASSLQGIAGELFF
clone_size: -; j_call: TRBJ1-4; v_call: TRBV4-1; d_call: -; cdr3_nt: TGCGCCAGCAGCCAAGAGCGGGGGGATAATGAAAAACTGTTTTTT; cdr3_aa: CASSQERGDNEKLFF
clone_size: -; j_call: TRBJ2-7; v_call: TRBV11-2; d_call: -; cdr3_nt: TGTGCCAGCAGCTTAGGTCAGGGATCGGTCTACGAGCAGTACTTC; cdr3_aa: CASSLGQGSVYEQYF
clone_size: once; j_call: TRBJ2-5; v_call: TRBV11-2; d_call: -; cdr3_nt: TGTGCCAGCAGCTTAGGACAGGACCAAGAGACCCAGTACTTC; cdr3_aa: CASSLGQDQETQYF
clone_size: -; j_call: TRBJ2-7; v_call: TRBV4-1; d_call: TRBD2; cdr3_nt: TGCGCCAGCAGCCAATCTAGCGGAACCTACGAGCAGTACTTC; cdr3_aa: CASSQSSGTYEQYF
clone_size: once; j_call: TRBJ2-2; v_call: TRBV7-8; d_call: -; cdr3_nt: TGTGCCAGCAGCTTCAGGAACACCGGGGAGCTGTTTTTT; cdr3_aa: CASSFRNTGELFF
clone_size: once; j_call: TRBJ1-2; v_call: TRBV11-2; d_call: -; cdr3_nt: TGTGCCAGCAGCTTCCCGGGGGGCCTCAACTATGGCTACACCTTC; cdr3_aa: CASSFPGGLNYGYTF
clone_size: -; j_call: TRBJ2-1; v_call: TRBV7-3; d_call: -; cdr3_nt: TGTGCCAGCAGTCCCGTTTCAGGAGGGCCGTACAATGAGCAGTTCTTC; cdr3_aa: CASSPVSGGPYNEQFF
clone_size: -; j_call: TRBJ2-2; v_call: TRBV10-1; d_call: TRBD1; cdr3_nt: TGCGCCAGCAGTGCGGGACAGAGCACCGGGGAGCTGTTTTTT; cdr3_aa: CASSAGQSTGELFF
clone_size: -; j_call: TRBJ1-1; v_call: TRBV25-1; d_call: TRBD1; cdr3_nt: TGTGCCAGCAGTGAATCGGGACAGGGGTCTAACACTGAAGCTTTCTTT; cdr3_aa: CASSESGQGSNTEAFF
clone_size: -; j_call: TRBJ2-7; v_call: TRBV7-2; d_call: -; cdr3_nt: TGTGCCAGCAGCCCCCTCGTCGCCGGGTGGGAAGGCGAGCAGTACTTC; cdr3_aa: CASSPLVAGWEGEQYF
clone_size: -; j_call: TRBJ2-3; v_call: TRBV19; d_call: -; cdr3_nt: TGTGCCAGTAGTTGGCCTCCGGGGGGCGAGACAGATACGCAGTATTTT; cdr3_aa: CASSWPPGGETDTQYF
clone_size: -; j_call: TRBJ1-6; v_call: TRBV7-9; d_call: -; cdr3_nt: TGTGCCAGCAGCTCCTACCGGGGATCTAATTCACCCCTCCACTTT; cdr3_aa: CASSSYRGSNSPLHF
clone_size: -; j_call: TRBJ1-1; v_call: TRBV19; d_call: TRBD1; cdr3_nt: TGTGCCAGCTGGGACAGGGTAAGGCGGCCGAACACTGAAGCTTTCTTT; cdr3_aa: CASWDRVRRPNTEAFF
clone_size: -; j_call: TRBJ2-7; v_call: TRBV5-4; d_call: TRBD1; cdr3_nt: TGTGCCAGCAGCTTGGTTGGGACAGGGGGCGTCGAGCAGTACTTC; cdr3_aa: CASSLVGTGGVEQYF
clone_size: -; j_call: TRBJ1-1; v_call: TRBV5-6; d_call: -; cdr3_nt: TGTGCCAGCAGCGGGGGACTTCGGGACGCTGGGACTGAAGCTTTCTTT; cdr3_aa: CASSGGLRDAGTEAFF
clone_size: -; j_call: TRBJ2-1; v_call: TRBV13; d_call: TRBD2; cdr3_nt: TGTGCCAGCAGCTTACGGGGCGGGAGTACGAGGAATGAGCAGTTCTTC; cdr3_aa: CASSLRGGSTRNEQFF
clone_size: -; j_call: TRBJ2-3; v_call: TRBV10-3; d_call: -; cdr3_nt: TGTGCCATCAGTGAGGCCCCCGGGCAGGGCACAGATACGCAGTATTTT; cdr3_aa: CAISEAPGQGTDTQYF
clone_size: -; j_call: TRBJ1-5; v_call: TRBV27; d_call: TRBD1; cdr3_nt: TGTGCCAGCAGTTTGTCCCTTGGACAGGGCAATCAGCCCCAGCATTTT; cdr3_aa: CASSLSLGQGNQPQHF
clone_size: few; j_call: TRBJ2-5; v_call: TRBV5-1; d_call: -; cdr3_nt: TGCGCCAGCAGCTTGAGGAGGGGGGATCCTGATAGAATAGAGACCCAGTACTTC; cdr3_aa: CASSLRRGDPDRIETQYF
clone_size: -; j_call: TRBJ2-5; v_call: TRBV2; d_call: TRBD1; cdr3_nt: TGTGCCAGCACCCGGGACAGGGAACAAGAGACCCAGTACTTC; cdr3_aa: CASTRDREQETQYF
clone_size: -; j_call: TRBJ2-7; v_call: TRBV29-1; d_call: TRBD1; cdr3_nt: TGCAGCGTTGACAGGTGGGACAGGGGTGAGCAGTACTTC; cdr3_aa: CSVDRWDRGEQYF
clone_size: -; j_call: TRBJ1-1; v_call: TRBV5-4; d_call: -; cdr3_nt: TGTGCCAGCAGCTTGTCCCGGGCCACTGAAGCTTTCTTT; cdr3_aa: CASSLSRATEAFF
clone_size: -; j_call: TRBJ2-1; v_call: TRBV18; d_call: -; cdr3_nt: TGTGCCAGCTCACCTCCAGCAGGTAACAATGAGCAGTTCTTC; cdr3_aa: CASSPPAGNNEQFF
clone_size: -; j_call: TRBJ1-1; v_call: TRBV5-1; d_call: -; cdr3_nt: TGCGCCAGCAGCTTGCTTCCGGGTTCGAACACTGAAGCTTTCTTT; cdr3_aa: CASSLLPGSNTEAFF
clone_size: -; j_call: TRBJ1-1; v_call: TRBV29-1; d_call: -; cdr3_nt: TGCAGCGTCCGGGGTTTCACTGAAGCTTTCTTT; cdr3_aa: CSVRGFTEAFF
clone_size: -; j_call: TRBJ2-7; v_call: TRBV5-6; d_call: -; cdr3_nt: TGTGCCAGCACCAGGGGGACGGACTACGCATACGAGCAGTACTTC; cdr3_aa: CASTRGTDYAYEQYF
clone_size: -; j_call: TRBJ2-7; v_call: TRBV27; d_call: -; cdr3_nt: TGTGCCAGCAGTACAGGGTATACCGCCTACGAGCAGTACTTC; cdr3_aa: CASSTGYTAYEQYF
clone_size: -; j_call: TRBJ2-5; v_call: TRBV7-9; d_call: -; cdr3_nt: TGTGCCAGCAGCTTTCCAGGGGAAGAGACCCAGTACTTC; cdr3_aa: CASSFPGEETQYF
clone_size: -; j_call: TRBJ2-1; v_call: TRBV9; d_call: -; cdr3_nt: TGTGCCAGCAGCCCTAGGGACGGATCCTACAATGAGCAGTTCTTC; cdr3_aa: CASSPRDGSYNEQFF
clone_size: -; j_call: TRBJ1-3; v_call: TRBV5-5; d_call: -; cdr3_nt: TGTGCCAGCAGCCCTGACGGAGACAACACCATATATTTT; cdr3_aa: CASSPDGDNTIYF
clone_size: -; j_call: TRBJ2-1; v_call: TRBV7-6; d_call: -; cdr3_nt: TGTGCCAGCAGCTTAGTGCCGGGGAGCTCCTACAATGAGCAGTTCTTC; cdr3_aa: CASSLVPGSSYNEQFF
clone_size: -; j_call: TRBJ1-1; v_call: TRBV14; d_call: TRBD1; cdr3_nt: TGTGCCAGCAGCCTCCGACAGGGAAAGAACACTGAAGCTTTCTTT; cdr3_aa: CASSLRQGKNTEAFF
clone_size: -; j_call: TRBJ1-3; v_call: TRBV6-6; d_call: -; cdr3_nt: TGTGCCAGCAAGGTTGGCAGGGGCCTCTCTGGAAACACCATATATTTT; cdr3_aa: CASKVGRGLSGNTIYF
clone_size: -; j_call: TRBJ2-1; v_call: TRBV5-6; d_call: TRBD1; cdr3_nt: TGTGCCAGCAGCACGGACAGGCGTATCAATGAGCAGTTCTTC; cdr3_aa: CASSTDRRINEQFF
clone_size: -; j_call: TRBJ2-5; v_call: TRBV6-5; d_call: -; cdr3_nt: TGTGCCAGCAGCCTCTTCCGTTCCCAAGAGACCCAGTACTTC; cdr3_aa: CASSLFRSQETQYF
clone_size: few; j_call: TRBJ1-1; v_call: TRBV19; d_call: -; cdr3_nt: TGTGCCAGTAGTATCAGTTTACAGACCATGAACACTGAAGCTTTCTTT; cdr3_aa: CASSISLQTMNTEAFF